This TCR beta chain was found in a study of OX40 agonist ivuxolimab in advanced cancers. Study details: Patients' therapy was ivuxolimab, an antibody that acts as an agonist of OX40 (CD134). Partial response was recorded in three patients: one hepatocellular carcinoma and two cutaneous melanoma cases.

This clone was detected a few times. Assay used: immunoSEQ multiplex PCR; TCRdb lists only in-frame clones, some missing. The table includes about 28,000 clones, roughly 86% detected once. V dropped 5 bases and J dropped 3 bases, with 13 bases sitting between them. The CDR3 totals 14 residues. The germline V gene encodes CDR1 MDHEN and CDR2 SYDVKM. The receptor was derived from an adult with an advanced solid tumor such as melanoma, head and neck, liver or kidney cancer. The chain carries TRBV28 and TRBJ1-2; a possible D gene is TRBD1 (5 bases). Here the sequenced sample was CD4+ or CD8+ T cells sorted from blood, taken in a trial of the OX40 agonist ivuxolimab. The CDR3 loop reads CASSRDGGYYGYTF. The CDR3 nucleotides read TGTGCCAGCAGTCGGGACGGGGGATACTATGGCTACACCTTC.